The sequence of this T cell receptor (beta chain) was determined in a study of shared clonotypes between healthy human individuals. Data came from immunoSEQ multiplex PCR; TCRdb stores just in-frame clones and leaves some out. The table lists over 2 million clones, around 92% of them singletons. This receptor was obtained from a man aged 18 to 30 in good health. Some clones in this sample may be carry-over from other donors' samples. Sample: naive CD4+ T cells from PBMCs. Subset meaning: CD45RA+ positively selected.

The CDR3 DNA sequence: TGTGCCAGCAGCACCTTATTTATGAACACTGAAGCTTTCTTT. Amino acid sequence: CASSTLFMNTEAFF. The chain joins TRBV2 to TRBJ1-1, with D unclear. Germline CDR1 reads SNHLY; CDR2 reads FYNNEI. The V gene lost 6 bases and the J gene lost 0 bases, with 11 bases spanning the gap. The CDR3 length is 14 residues.